The next 29 T cell receptor beta chains were all read from a single sample in a study of T cell repertoires in cytomegalovirus infection. The antigens these receptors bind are not known. TCRdb itself ran the reads through MiXCR, one entry per CDR3 protein. The data contain about a million distinct CDR3 sequences, roughly 30% of them seen just once; the ten biggest clones take up more than 12%. The material was cultured CD8+ T cells from PBMCs, obtained from culture after CMV antigen stimulation. Every receptor here comes from a human donor in good health (CMV status not recorded). Some clones in this sample may be carry-over from other donors' samples.

The chain employs TRBV7-9 and TRBJ2-2, with D possibly being TRBD1 (6 bases). V lost 6 bases and J 5 bases, leaving 19 bases between the germline ends. In germline, CDR1 is SEHNR, CDR2 FQNEAQ (reference sequence). The CDR3 contains 16 residues. The CDR3 spells CASSIRQAVGTGELFF. The CDR3 DNA reads as TGTGCCAGCAGTATTCGACAGGCGGTGGGGACCGGGGAGCTGTTTTTT.

This chain joins TRBV28 and TRBJ1-5; perhaps TRBD1 as D (6 bases). There are 14 residues in the CDR3. Trimming shortened V by 5 bases and J by 3 bases, and 11 bases separated the two germline ends. The V gene's germline CDR1 is MDHEN and CDR2 SYDVKM. The CDR3 nucleotides are TGTGCCAGCAGTCGGACAGAGTACAATCAGCCCCAGCATTTT. Its protein is CASSRTEYNQPQHF. Full variable domain (outside the CDR3, taken from reference TRBV28 and TRBJ1-5): DVKVTQSSRYLVKRTGEKVFLECVQDMDHENMFWYRQDPGLGLRLIYFSYDVKMKEKGDIPEGYSVSREKKERFSLILESASTNQTSMYLCASSRTEYNQPQHFGDGTRLSIL.

This clonotype was picked up many times. This chain joins TRBV7-8 and TRBJ2-7; the match to TRBD2 covers 8 bases. This CDR3 region has 15 residues. Trimming cost V 1 base and J 0 bases; bases outside gene matches: 2. Germline CDR1 is SGHVS and CDR2 is FQNEAQ. The DNA of the CDR3 is TGTGCCAGCAGCTTAGGTAGCGGGGACTCCTACGAGCAGTACTTC. Translation gives CASSLGSGDSYEQYF.

This clonotype was seen ten or more times. This chain links TRBV7-2 with TRBJ2-1, with D perhaps TRBD2 (7 bases). Germline CDR1 SGHTA, CDR2 FQGNSA. Trimming removed 7 bases from V and 3 bases from J, with 16 bases in between. The CDR3 is made up of 15 amino acids. CDR3 region: CASNLGGAVYNEQFF. The CDR3 DNA is TGTGCCAGCAACCTAGGGGGGGCGGTCTACAATGAGCAGTTCTTC.

This chain joins TRBV28 and TRBJ1-2; TRBD1 matches at 7 bases. Germline CDR1 MDHEN, CDR2 SYDVKM. The CDR3 has 15 amino acids. V lost 5 bases and J lost 3; bases outside the gene matches: 9. In DNA form, the CDR3 reads TGTGCCAGCAGTCCACTCCCCAGGGGGGACTATGGCTACACCTTC. As protein: CASSPLPRGDYGYTF.

The V call is TRBV7-6, the J call TRBJ2-1, with a weak D call TRBD2 (7 bases). The V end was cut by 5 bases, the J end by 9 bases, with 20 bases between. Germline V CDR1 and CDR2: SGHVS, FNYEAQ. This CDR3 has 15 residues. CDR3 residues: CASSRPGRGGGEQFF. For the CDR3, the DNA is TGTGCCAGCAGCCGACCAGGGCGCGGGGGCGGTGAGCAGTTCTTC.

V gene TRBV4-1 combines with J gene TRBJ2-7; unclear D gene. The V gene's germline CDR1 is MGHRA and CDR2 YSYEKL. CDR3 length equals 13 residues. With 1 base removed from V and 4 bases from J, the gap between germline ends came to 8 bases. The CDR3 here is CASSQGSLYEQYV. In DNA form, the CDR3 reads TGCGCCAGCAGCCAAGGTTCTCTGTACGAGCAGTACGTC.

The V and J genes are TRBV6-1 and TRBJ1-5; a possible D gene is TRBD1 (5 bases). V was shortened by 3 bases and J by 0 bases, with 9 bases between the two germline ends. Per the germline V gene, CDR1 is MNHNS and CDR2 is SASEGT. The CDR3 spans 15 residues. In nucleotides, the CDR3 is TGTGCCAGCAGTGATTGGGGGAATAGCAATCAGCCCCAGCATTTT. Residues: CASSDWGNSNQPQHF.

Only a few counts were recorded for this clonotype. CDR3 protein: CASSHRDSSPYEQYF. The CDR3 bases are TGTGCCAGCAGCCATCGGGACAGTTCTCCCTACGAGCAGTACTTC. The V and J genes are TRBV7-9 and TRBJ2-7; 7 bases line up with TRBD1. The V gene's germline CDR1 is SEHNR and CDR2 FQNEAQ (reference sequence). The ends lost 5 bases at V and 2 bases at J; junction bases unmatched: 9. CDR3 length: 15 amino acids.

This chain joins TRBV28 and TRBJ2-7, with 8 bases matching TRBD1. V dropped 4 bases and J dropped 5; count of bases not matched to a gene: 13. Germline loops: CDR1 MDHEN, CDR2 SYDVKM. The CDR3 totals 16 residues. CDR3 region: CASSSGQGPKTHEQYV. CDR3 nucleotides: TGTGCCAGCAGTTCTGGACAGGGACCCAAGACTCACGAGCAGTACGTC.

The sample holds a few counts of this clonotype. The gene calls are TRBV2 and TRBJ2-1; 7 bases line up with TRBD2. This CDR3 has 15 amino acids. Germline CDR1 is SNHLY and CDR2 is FYNNEI. Trimming took 3 bases from V and 3 from J; bases not matched to a gene: 5. The CDR3, as DNA: TGTGCCAGCAGTGACCCTAGCGGAGTCTACAATGAGCAGTTCTTC. This sequence encodes CASSDPSGVYNEQFF. The variable domain in full, completed from reference TRBV2 and TRBJ2-1, reads EPEVTQTPSHQVTQMGQEVILRCVPISNHLYFYWYRQILGQKVEFLVSFYNNEISEKSEIFDDQFSVERPDGSNFTLKIRSTKLEDSAMYFCASSDPSGVYNEQFFGPGTRLTVL.

In DNA form, the CDR3 reads TGTGCCAGCAGCTTAGTTTGGAGGGGGCAAGGTCAAGAGACCCAGTACTTC. It yields the protein CASSLVWRGQGQETQYF. The genes are TRBV7-6 and TRBJ2-5; D is possibly TRBD1 (7 bases). The CDR3 is 17 residues long. Germline CDR1 reads SGHVS; CDR2 reads FNYEAQ. Trimming left V 1 base short and J 2 bases short, with 17 bases between. The full variable domain, in which reference TRBV7-6 and TRBJ2-5 provide the parts outside the CDR3, is GAGVSQSPRYKVTKRGQDVALRCDPISGHVSLYWYRQALGQGPEFLTYFNYEAQQDKSGLPNDRFSAERPEGSISTLTIQRTEQRDSAMYRCASSLVWRGQGQETQYFGPGTRLLVL.

This clonotype has more than one count but fewer than ten. This sequence joins TRBV11-2 and TRBJ1-3; weak D call: TRBD1 (5 bases). CDR1 and CDR2 (germline): SGHAT, FQNNGV. Trimming removed 3 bases from V and 3 bases from J, with 15 bases in between. The CDR3 totals 16 residues. CDR3 DNA: TGTGCCAGCAGCTTGGCCCCTCCAGGGTTTGGAAACACCATATATTTT. Residues: CASSLAPPGFGNTIYF.

The sample holds a few counts of this clonotype. The chain joins TRBV27 to TRBJ1-2; D call uncertain. This CDR3 contains 13 residues. Germline V lookup: CDR1 MNHEY, CDR2 SMNVEV (reference sequence). The ends were cut back, 4 bases at V and 3 bases at J, with 9 bases in the middle. The CDR3 DNA is TGTGCCAGCAGTTACGGACCTTACTATGGCTACACCTTC. It codes for CASSYGPYYGYTF.

This clonotype occurred many times. The chain uses TRBV7-2 and TRBJ1-2; tentatively, D is TRBD1 (5 bases). The V end lost 4 bases, the J end lost 4 bases, and 16 bases lay between the germline ends. This CDR3 contains 15 residues. Per germline, CDR1 SGHTA and CDR2 FQGNSA. CDR3 loop: CASSSPVGGGYGYTF. As DNA, the CDR3 is TGTGCCAGCAGCTCCCCCGTTGGCGGGGGCTATGGCTACACCTTC.

This chain connects TRBV10-3 to TRBJ1-2; 7 nucleotides align to TRBD1. Germline CDR1 ENHRY, CDR2 SYGVKD. CDR3 length: 15 residues. The V and J ends lost 4 bases and 4 bases, in that order; junction bases with no gene match: 9. The CDR3 DNA reads as TGTGCCATCAGTGGTAGAGGGACAGAGATCTATGGCTACACCTTC. Its protein product is CAISGRGTEIYGYTF.

The V and J genes are TRBV27 and TRBJ2-2; no definite D call. Trimming took 2 bases from V and 1 from J, leaving 5 bases between them. Germline V lookup: CDR1 MNHEY, CDR2 SMNVEV (reference sequence). The CDR3 sequence is 14 residues long. CDR3 sequence: CASSLQMNTGELFF. The DNA of the CDR3 is TGTGCCAGCAGTTTACAAATGAACACCGGGGAGCTGTTTTTT.

The chain links TRBV7-9 to TRBJ2-3; weak D call: TRBD2 (7 bases). V shed 6 bases and J shed 4 bases, with 20 bases lying between them. CDR1 and CDR2 from the germline V gene are SEHNR and FQNEAQ (reference sequence). The CDR3 length is 16 residues. The CDR3 DNA sequence: TGTGCCAGCAGTACTGGGGGGGCCGAGGCATCAGATACGCAGTATTTT. Amino acids: CASSTGGAEASDTQYF.

This rearrangement joins TRBV12-3 or TRBV12-4 to TRBJ2-1; 11 bases agree with TRBD2. The length of the CDR3 is 14 residues. The V gene end was trimmed by 6 bases and the J gene end by 7 bases; junction bases not matched to a gene: 5. The CDR3 coding sequence is TGTGCCAGCAGGGGACTAGCGGCTTTGAATGAGCAGTTCTTC. This translates into CASRGLAALNEQFF.

This clonotype has a handful of counts. The rearrangement links TRBV9 to TRBJ1-4; 7 nucleotides match TRBD1. The V gene's germline CDR1 is SGDLS and CDR2 YYNGEE. The CDR3 has 15 residues. V shed 2 bases and J 5 bases; nucleotides not matched to a gene: 6. CDR3 loop: CASSVWGTENEKLFF. The CDR3 bases are TGTGCCAGCAGCGTTTGGGGGACAGAAAATGAAAAACTGTTTTTT.

The CDR3, as DNA: TGCGCCAGCAGCCAAGTGGCTAGCGGGGATTTCTACGAGCAGTACTTC. This encodes CASSQVASGDFYEQYF. This rearrangement joins TRBV4-1 to TRBJ2-7; 9 nucleotides line up with TRBD2. The CDR3 consists of 16 residues. In germline, CDR1 is MGHRA, CDR2 YSYEKL. V was pared by 1 base and J by 3 bases, with 7 bases of the junction left unmatched.

The table lists this clonotype with a few counts. V and J are TRBV12-3 or TRBV12-4 and TRBJ1-4, with D perhaps TRBD1 (6 bases). V was shortened by 5 bases and J by 5 bases, with 9 bases between the two germline ends. CDR3 length: 13 residues. The CDR3 is CASSPQGNEKLFF. Here the CDR3 DNA reads TGTGCCAGCAGTCCGCAGGGGAATGAAAAACTGTTTTTT.

This clonotype showed up just a few times. The chain carries TRBV19 and TRBJ1-6, with 7 nucleotides matching TRBD1. This CDR3 spans 15 amino acids. In germline, CDR1 is LNHDA, CDR2 SQIVND (reference sequence). After removal of 5 bases from V and 7 bases from J, the junction contained 8 bases not matched to a gene. This chain's CDR3 is CASSARTGRNSPLHF. In DNA form, the CDR3 reads TGTGCCAGTAGTGCCCGGACAGGTCGCAATTCACCCCTCCACTTT.

A remark on this clonotype: One end of the junction varies from germline; a read error may be responsible. The rearrangement uses TRBV2 and TRBJ1-2, with D perhaps TRBD1 (5 bases). CDR3 length equals 15 residues. Germline CDR1 reads SNHLY; CDR2 reads FYNNEI. CDR3 bases: TGTGCCAACAGTGACCTCCGGGACGGCAACTATGGCTACACCTTC. Residues: CANSDLRDGNYGYTF.

This clonotype was counted only a few times. V is TRBV6-2 or TRBV6-3 and J is TRBJ2-1; D is perhaps TRBD2 (6 bases). The CDR3 extends over 14 amino acids. V lost 2 bases and J 9 bases, leaving 14 bases between the germline ends. Germline CDR1 reads MNHEY; CDR2 reads SVGEGT. CDR3 DNA sequence: TGTGCCAGCAGTTACCCCCACCTTAGCGGTGAGCAGTTCTTC. Amino acids: CASSYPHLSGEQFF.

J is TRBJ2-1 and V is TRBV10-3; D remains ambiguous. Germline V gene data show CDR1 as ENHRY and CDR2 as SYGVKD. V was trimmed by 4 bases and J by 5 bases, leaving 6 bases between them. The CDR3 length is 12 residues. The chain's CDR3 is CAISVGNNEQFF. CDR3 sequence (DNA): TGTGCCATCAGTGTGGGGAACAATGAGCAGTTCTTC.

The V call is TRBV6-6, the J call TRBJ1-4; D unresolved. Germline CDR1 reads MNHNY; CDR2 reads SVGAGI (reference sequence). This CDR3 comprises 15 residues. V lost 0 bases to trimming and J lost 7 bases, with 12 bases between them. CDR3 in amino acids: CASSYSRGFGEKLFF. As DNA, the CDR3 is TGTGCCAGCAGTTACTCAAGAGGGTTTGGTGAAAAACTGTTTTTT.

This clonotype was counted a few times. The V and J genes are TRBV28 and TRBJ1-1; D may be TRBD1 (5 bases). The CDR3 sequence is 16 residues long. V lost 2 bases and J lost 4, with 17 bases in between. Germline V gene data show CDR1 as MDHEN and CDR2 as SYDVKM. DNA of the CDR3: TGTGCCAGCAGTTTAAGAGGGGCCTACAAAGGCACTGAAGCTTTCTTT. Protein sequence: CASSLRGAYKGTEAFF.

The CDR3 reads CASTRTAEGLAYNEQFF. The CDR3 nucleotides are TGTGCCAGTACCCGGACGGCCGAGGGACTAGCTTACAATGAGCAGTTCTTC. The chain links TRBV19 to TRBJ2-1, with TRBD2 identical over 9 bases. The V gene's germline CDR1 is LNHDA and CDR2 SQIVND (reference sequence). This CDR3 region has 17 residues. J lost 4 bases, V lost 7 bases, and 14 bases had no gene match.